Below are 22 T cell receptor beta chains sequenced from a single sample in a study of T cells after yellow fever vaccination. Via MiXCR, TCRdb re-called the 5' RACE reads, giving one row per CDR3 protein. The table records 550,000 or so distinct CDR3 sequences, 15% to 20% of them present only once. The sequences come from PBMCs, collected 15 days after the yellow fever booster vaccination. The receptor source for this set is a man younger than 40 who received the YFV17D yellow fever vaccine.

This sequence joins TRBV11-2 and TRBJ2-7; no clear D. V shed 1 base and J shed 3 bases, with 19 bases lying between them. The germline V gene encodes CDR1 SGHAT and CDR2 FQNNGV. This CDR3 spans 17 amino acids. The CDR3 bases are TGTGCCAGCAGCTTAGTCGGCCACGCGGTCGGGCTCTACGAGCAGTACTTC. This translates into CASSLVGHAVGLYEQYF.

This rearrangement joins TRBV7-9 to TRBJ2-5, with a weak D call TRBD2 (5 bases). The CDR3 extends over 17 amino acids. V was shortened by 2 bases and J by 2 bases, with 18 bases between the two germline ends. Per germline, CDR1 SEHNR and CDR2 FQNEAQ (reference sequence). DNA of the CDR3: TGTGCCAGCAGCTTAATCCTCGGACTCCTACTACAAGAGACCCAGTACTTC. The encoded protein is CASSLILGLLLQETQYF.

The chain combines TRBV7-3 with TRBJ2-5, with TRBD1 identical over 11 bases. In germline, CDR1 is SGHTA, CDR2 FQGTGA. After removal of 5 bases from V and 5 bases from J, the junction contained 7 bases not matched to a gene. The CDR3 runs to 15 residues. The CDR3 DNA reads as TGTGCCAGCAGCCTTACTGGGACAGGGGGGGAGACCCAGTACTTC. As protein: CASSLTGTGGETQYF.

This chain connects TRBV7-2 to TRBJ2-5; D is unresolved. Germline loops: CDR1 SGHTA, CDR2 FQGNSA. Trimming took 5 bases from V and 5 from J, leaving 12 bases between them. This CDR3 contains 13 residues. CDR3 amino acids: CASSRRPTETQYF. DNA for the CDR3: TGTGCCAGCAGCCGTCGCCCAACCGAGACCCAGTACTTC.

This clonotype showed up just a few times. The chain combines TRBV18 with TRBJ1-2; TRBD1 is a possible D gene (6 bases). CDR1 and CDR2 from the germline V gene are KGHSH and LQKENI. Trimming removed 0 bases at V and 7 bases at J, with 12 bases between. The CDR3 spans 14 residues. CDR3: CASSPPGGGLGYTF. CDR3 nucleotide sequence: TGTGCCAGCTCACCACCAGGCGGGGGGCTTGGCTACACCTTC.

V gene TRBV7-7 combines with J gene TRBJ2-3, with 10 bases lining up with TRBD2. Germline trimming cut 1 base from V and 2 bases from J; bases unmatched to any gene: 3. This CDR3 region has 16 residues. Germline CDR1 SSHAT, CDR2 FNYEAQ (reference sequence). CDR3 region: CASSLGLAGATDTQYF. In DNA form, the CDR3 reads TGTGCCAGCAGCTTAGGGCTAGCGGGGGCCACAGATACGCAGTATTTT.

Only a few counts were recorded for this clonotype. The J gene is TRBJ1-1, the V gene TRBV9; 11 nucleotides align to TRBD1. Per germline, CDR1 SGDLS and CDR2 YYNGEE. V was clipped by 4 bases and J by 6 bases; unmatched bases: 5. The CDR3 totals 14 residues. CDR3 in amino acids: CASSRGQGAAEAFF. CDR3 DNA sequence: TGTGCCAGCAGCCGCGGACAGGGGGCGGCTGAAGCTTTCTTT. Full variable domain (rest looked up from reference TRBV9 and TRBJ1-1): DSGVTQTPKHLITATGQRVTLRCSPRSGDLSVYWYQQSLDQGLQFLIQYYNGEERAKGNILERFSAQQFPDLHSELNLSSLELGDSALYFCASSRGQGAAEAFFGQGTRLTVV.

The chain is built from TRBV12-3 or TRBV12-4 and TRBJ2-6; the D gene could be TRBD1 or TRBD2 (7 bases each). V was cut by 6 bases and J by 0 bases, with 15 bases left in between. The CDR3 spans 17 residues. The CDR3 is CASRNRGGPSGANVLTF. The CDR3 DNA follows: TGTGCCAGCAGAAACAGGGGAGGGCCCTCTGGGGCCAACGTCCTGACTTTC.

This clonotype has just a few counts. The gene calls are TRBV29-1 and TRBJ2-1; D remains ambiguous. V was cut by 3 bases and J by 1 base, with 13 bases left in between. This CDR3 comprises 15 residues. Germline V CDR1 and CDR2: SQVTM, ANQGSEA. CDR3 in amino acids: CSVEEAAKSYNEQFF. CDR3 coding DNA: TGCAGCGTTGAGGAAGCAGCAAAGTCCTACAATGAGCAGTTCTTC.

The chain carries TRBV20-1 and TRBJ2-1, with TRBD2 matching over 14 bases. V shed 7 bases, J shed 10 bases, and the junction held 9 bases outside the gene matches. The germline gives CDR1 DFQATT, CDR2 SNEGSKA (reference sequence). CDR3 length: 14 amino acids. The CDR3 sequence: CSGQTSGRAREQFF. DNA of the CDR3: TGCAGTGGCCAGACTAGCGGGAGGGCCCGAGAGCAGTTCTTC.

This clonotype showed up many times. The gene calls are TRBV9 and TRBJ2-7; no firm D call. The V end was cut by 4 bases, the J end by 5 bases, with 7 bases between. CDR3 length: 11 amino acids. Germline V gene sequence: CDR1 SGDLS, CDR2 YYNGEE. The CDR3 DNA reads as TGTGCCAGCAGCCAAGGGAACGAGCAGTACTTC. It codes for CASSQGNEQYF.

This rearrangement joins TRBV2 to TRBJ1-6; TRBD1 might be the D (6 bases). This CDR3 is 16 amino acids long. The germline V gene has CDR1 SNHLY and CDR2 FYNNEI. The V and J ends lost 2 bases and 7 bases respectively, with 15 bases between them. CDR3 nucleotides: TGTGCCAGCAGTGAAATCAGGCCGGGGGCCAATTCACCCCTCCACTTT. This sequence encodes CASSEIRPGANSPLHF.

The chain links TRBV21-1 to TRBJ2-5; the table's TRBD1 call for D was not verified on the DNA. TRBV21-1 is described as a pseudogene. The length of the CDR3 is 13 residues. The CDR3, as DNA: TGTGCCACCCCCGGGACAGGGGTAGAGACCCAGTACTTC. Translated: CATPGTGVETQYF.

The chain uses TRBV20-1 and TRBJ2-1; TRBD2 might be the D (6 bases). V lost 3 bases to trimming and J lost 5 bases, with 17 bases between them. CDR1 and CDR2 (germline): DFQATT, SNEGSKA (reference sequence). This CDR3 spans 15 amino acids. CDR3 sequence (DNA): TGCAGTGCTAGGTCCGGAGGGCCCAGTGACAATGAGCAGTTCTTC. It codes for CSARSGGPSDNEQFF.

This clonotype was seen more than once but under ten times. The V call is TRBV12-3 or TRBV12-4, the J call TRBJ2-7, with a tentative D call TRBD2 (7 bases). The CDR3 consists of 14 residues. The V end lost 6 bases, the J end lost 2 bases, and 14 bases lay between the germline ends. In nucleotides, the CDR3 is TGTGCCAGCAGCCGATGGGAGGGGGCCTACGAGCAGTACTTC. Amino acid sequence: CASSRWEGAYEQYF.

The chain couples TRBV14 to TRBJ2-5; D tentatively fits TRBD1 or TRBD2 (5 bases each). This CDR3 has 14 residues. V lost 4 bases, J lost 7 bases, and 16 bases lay in between. Germline V gives CDR1 SGHDN, CDR2 FVKESK. CDR3 sequence (DNA): TGTGCCAGCAGCCGGGGCGGACTCGGTTGGACCCAGTACTTC. It yields the protein CASSRGGLGWTQYF.

The chain employs TRBV4-3 and TRBJ1-1; TRBD1 is a possible D gene (5 bases). There are 13 residues in the CDR3. Germline CDR1 LGHNA, CDR2 YSLEER. V lost 0 bases and J 4 bases, leaving 6 bases between the germline ends. CDR3 coding DNA: TGCGCCAGCAGCCAAGATAGGGGCACTGAAGCTTTCTTT. Its protein product is CASSQDRGTEAFF.

The table lists this clonotype with many counts. V and J are TRBV5-1 and TRBJ2-2; 7 bases agree with TRBD1. This CDR3 region has 16 residues. The ends lost 0 bases at V and 8 bases at J; junction bases unmatched: 10. CDR1 is SGHRS and CDR2 is YFSETQ in the germline V gene. CDR3 protein: CASSLAFMGQTGELFF. The CDR3, as DNA: TGCGCCAGCAGCTTGGCGTTTATGGGACAGACAGGGGAGCTGTTTTTT.

This clonotype was observed a handful of times. The chain has TRBV5-6 and TRBJ1-2; no firm D call. V dropped 4 bases and J dropped 6 bases, with 10 bases sitting between them. The CDR3 contains 12 residues. Germline CDR1 SGHDT, CDR2 YYEEEE. The CDR3 sequence is CASSRRKDGYTF. CDR3 DNA sequence: TGTGCCAGCAGCCGAAGAAAGGATGGCTACACCTTC.

This clonotype appeared a few times. The V gene is TRBV7-2, the J gene TRBJ2-7, with D uncertain. V was pared by 1 base and J by 3 bases, with 16 bases between. Germline CDR1 and CDR2: SGHTA and FQGNSA. This CDR3 is 16 amino acids long. CDR3 DNA sequence: TGTGCCAGCAGCTTAGTGCTCGGGTATGCGATCTACGAGCAGTACTTC. Protein sequence: CASSLVLGYAIYEQYF. Full variable domain (remainder filled in from reference TRBV7-2 and TRBJ2-7): GAGVSQSPSNKVTEKGKDVELRCDPISGHTALYWYRQSLGQGLEFLIYFQGNSAPDKSGLPSDRFSAERTGGSVSTLTIQRTQQEDSAVYLCASSLVLGYAIYEQYFGPGTRLTVT.

V and J are TRBV6-5 and TRBJ2-7; 11 bases match TRBD2. V shed 2 bases and J 7 bases; nucleotides not matched to a gene: 7. Germline V gives CDR1 MNHEY, CDR2 SVGAGI. CDR3 length: 15 amino acids. The CDR3: CASSYKLAGDGEQYF. The CDR3 DNA sequence: TGTGCCAGCAGTTACAAACTAGCGGGAGATGGTGAGCAGTACTTC.

J is TRBJ2-2 and V is TRBV20-1, with 9 bases matching TRBD2. This CDR3 is built from 15 residues. Trimming removed 5 bases from V and 6 bases from J; junction bases left unmatched: 10. Germline assignment: CDR1 DFQATT and CDR2 SNEGSKA (reference sequence). The CDR3 loop reads CSAPRVAGAAGELFF. The CDR3 region has the DNA TGCAGTGCTCCCAGGGTAGCGGGAGCGGCCGGGGAGCTGTTTTTT.